The sequence of this T cell receptor beta chain was determined in a study of blood T cell repertoires in COVID-19. Overall study: Samples representing acute and convalescent COVID-19 were sourced from the United States, Italy and Spain. PBMCs, B-cell-depleted T cells, or T cells provided the cDNA or gDNA that made up the material.

Sequencing used immunoSEQ multiplex PCR; TCRdb keeps in-frame clones, though not all of them. The repertoire has fewer than 150,000 clones, 75% to 85% of them found once; the top ten carry 2.5% to 3%. The CDR3 sequence is 13 residues long. V was shortened by 6 bases and J by 0 bases, with 9 bases between the two germline ends. On this clone itself: Other DNA variants within this sample encode the same CDR3.

This chain links TRBV12-3 or TRBV12-4 with TRBJ2-7; D may be TRBD2 (5 bases). Sequencing was performed on peripheral blood. The clonotype was recovered from a man aged 45-65 years with acute or convalescent COVID-19. CDR3 in DNA: TGTGCCAGCAGCCACGGAGGCTCCTACGAGCAGTACTTC. This translates into CASSHGGSYEQYF.